Shown below are 31 T cell receptor beta chains from a single sample sequenced in a study of shared clonotypes between healthy human individuals. Libraries were prepared by immunoSEQ multiplex PCR; TCRdb keeps only in-frame clonotypes and omits some of them. Here the sample spans some 2,000,000 clones, 85% to 95% being singletons. Terminally differentiated effector memory CD45RA+ cells were excluded by CCR7 positive selection of CD45RO-negative cells. The sequenced sample consisted of naive CD8+ T cells sorted from blood. These receptors came from a man aged 18-30 years in good health.

V is TRBV5-4 and J is TRBJ2-2; 8 bases agree with TRBD2. The CDR3 is 15 residues long. Trimming removed 2 bases from V and 5 bases from J; junction bases left unmatched: 5. Germline V lookup: CDR1 SGHNT, CDR2 YYREEE (reference sequence). The CDR3 region is CASSFPGGGTGELFF. In DNA, the CDR3 is TGTGCCAGCAGCTTTCCCGGGGGGGGGACCGGGGAGCTGTTTTTT.

The chain couples TRBV5-1 to TRBJ1-6, with D perhaps matching TRBD1 (5 bases). Germline CDR1 reads SGHRS; CDR2 reads YFSETQ. V was shortened by 4 bases and J by 7 bases, with 21 bases between the two germline ends. The CDR3 consists of 17 residues. The CDR3 spells CASSLLGTADLNSPLHF. As DNA, the CDR3 is TGCGCCAGCAGCCTTCTCGGGACCGCCGATCTAAATTCACCCCTCCACTTT.

The chain carries TRBV10-1 and TRBJ2-1, with a weak D call TRBD2 (6 bases). The germline gives CDR1 WNHNN, CDR2 SYGVQD (reference sequence). V lost 8 bases, J lost 0 bases, and 14 bases lay in between. This CDR3 is 15 amino acids long. In DNA, the CDR3 is TGCGCCAGCTCCCGGGACTTCGGCTCCTACAATGAGCAGTTCTTC. The encoded protein is CASSRDFGSYNEQFF.

This chain uses TRBV6-6 with TRBJ2-2, with D perhaps matching TRBD1 (5 bases). V was cut by 1 base and J by 3 bases, with 6 bases left in between. This CDR3 is 14 amino acids long. Germline V gene sequence: CDR1 MNHNY, CDR2 SVGAGI (reference sequence). The CDR3 DNA reads as TGTGCCAGCAGTTACTTCAGGGACACCGGGGAGCTGTTTTTT. Translated, it gives CASSYFRDTGELFF.

The V call is TRBV13, the J call TRBJ2-7, with 16 bases lining up with TRBD2. In germline, CDR1 is PRHDT, CDR2 FYEKMQ (reference sequence). After removal of 1 base from V and 5 bases from J, the junction contained 8 bases not matched to a gene. The CDR3 totals 18 residues. CDR3 in amino acids: CASSLAGTSGRARDEQYF. The CDR3 DNA reads TGTGCCAGCAGCTTAGCTGGGACTAGCGGGAGGGCCAGGGACGAGCAGTACTTC.

The rearrangement uses TRBV11-2 and TRBJ1-6; D unresolved. CDR3 size: 14 residues. CDR1 and CDR2 from the germline V gene are SGHAT and FQNNGV. Trimming took 2 bases from V and 5 from J, leaving 7 bases between them. The CDR3 DNA follows: TGTGCCAGCAGCTTACAACCCGATAATTCACCCCTCCACTTT. This sequence encodes CASSLQPDNSPLHF.

J is TRBJ1-3 and V is TRBV9, with D uncertain. The J call is in doubt because the DNA end fits TRBJ2-2 better. The length of the CDR3 is 14 residues. In germline, CDR1 is SGDLS, CDR2 YYNGEE. The CDR3 sequence is CASSPRSNTGELFF. The CDR3 nucleotides read TGTGCCAGCAGCCCCCGTTCTAACACCGGGGAGCTGTTTTTT.

V and J are TRBV5-1 and TRBJ2-2; weak D call: TRBD1 (5 bases). Trimming pared 0 bases from V and 3 bases from J, leaving 9 bases between. The V gene's germline CDR1 is SGHRS and CDR2 YFSETQ. The CDR3 contains 15 residues. CDR3 loop: CASSLEVTDTGELFF. The DNA of the CDR3 is TGCGCCAGCAGCTTGGAAGTGACAGACACCGGGGAGCTGTTTTTT.

CDR3: CASSVPRGAGTGELFF. The CDR3 bases are TGTGCCAGCAGCGTCCCCCGAGGAGCAGGTACCGGGGAGCTGTTTTTT. The chain recombines TRBV9 with TRBJ2-2; D ambiguous. The germline V gene has CDR1 SGDLS and CDR2 YYNGEE. V lost 2 bases and J 5 bases, leaving 16 bases between the germline ends. There are 16 residues in the CDR3.

The chain has TRBV5-1 and TRBJ1-1; 12 bases are shared with TRBD1. V was clipped by 0 bases and J by 0 bases; unmatched bases: 3. This CDR3 has 17 residues. Germline assignment: CDR1 SGHRS and CDR2 YFSETQ. This chain's CDR3 is CASSLEGTGGLNTEAFF. The CDR3 region has the DNA TGCGCCAGCAGCTTGGAAGGGACAGGGGGCCTGAACACTGAAGCTTTCTTT.

This chain uses TRBV9 with TRBJ1-5, with 8 bases that match TRBD1. CDR1 is SGDLS and CDR2 is YYNGEE in the germline V gene. This CDR3 is 15 amino acids long. Trimming took 0 bases from V and 7 from J; bases not matched to a gene: 6. Here the CDR3 reads CASSVDGTGGQPQHF. The CDR3 DNA reads TGTGCCAGCAGCGTAGACGGAACAGGGGGACAGCCCCAGCATTTT.

The J gene is TRBJ1-1, the V gene TRBV4-3, with D possibly matching TRBD1 (6 bases). Trimming took off 0 bases at V and 4 bases at J, with 12 bases between the two ends. The V gene's germline CDR1 is LGHNA and CDR2 YSLEER. The CDR3 is 15 amino acids. CDR3 residues: CASSQDRGGPTEAFF. CDR3 nucleotide sequence: TGCGCCAGCAGCCAAGACAGGGGAGGGCCCACTGAAGCTTTCTTT.

The chain couples TRBV2 to TRBJ1-2, with D possibly TRBD1 on 5 matching bases. Per the germline V gene, CDR1 is SNHLY and CDR2 is FYNNEI. Trimming removed 9 bases from V and 8 bases from J, with 16 bases in between. The CDR3 is made up of 12 amino acids. The CDR3 coding sequence is TGTGCCAGTGAGCGGGGGGAAGGCGGCTACACCTTC. Encoded protein: CASERGEGGYTF. The entire variable domain, with the rest obtained from reference TRBV2 and TRBJ1-2, is as follows: EPEVTQTPSHQVTQMGQEVILRCVPISNHLYFYWYRQILGQKVEFLVSFYNNEISEKSEIFDDQFSVERPDGSNFTLKIRSTKLEDSAMYFCASERGEGGYTFGSGTRLTVV.

The chain joins TRBV13 to TRBJ2-3; 11 bases map to TRBD2. The CDR3 has 18 residues. From germline, CDR1 is PRHDT and CDR2 FYEKMQ (reference sequence). The ends lost 5 bases at V and 6 bases at J; junction bases unmatched: 16. The CDR3 sequence: CASSLFSSGGPTRDTQYF. Written as DNA, the CDR3 is TGTGCCAGCAGCCTCTTTTCTAGCGGGGGGCCCACCCGGGATACGCAGTATTTT.

About this clone: At one boundary the junction diverges from the germline segment, which might be a read error. The V call is TRBV30, the J call TRBJ1-1, with 7 bases matching TRBD1. Germline-derived CDR1 and CDR2 are GTSNPN and SVGIG (reference sequence). This CDR3 is built from 12 residues. Written as DNA, the CDR3 is TGTGCCTGGAGTGAGATTGGGACAGAAGGTTTCTTT. Translating it yields CAWSEIGTEGFF.

The chain joins TRBV6-5 to TRBJ2-7; D gene ambiguous. CDR1 and CDR2 from the germline V gene are MNHEY and SVGAGI. Trimming removed 7 bases from V and 2 bases from J, with 15 bases in between. The CDR3 spans 14 residues. Here the CDR3 reads CASTDESWPYEQYF. DNA for the CDR3: TGTGCCAGCACCGATGAGAGTTGGCCCTACGAGCAGTACTTC.

This chain joins TRBV5-5 and TRBJ2-5, with 11 bases that match TRBD2. The junction had 1 base not matched to a gene; V was cut back by 1 base and J by 2 bases. Germline V gene data show CDR1 as SGHKS and CDR2 as YYEKEE (reference sequence). This CDR3 comprises 15 residues. The DNA for the CDR3 is TGTGCCAGCAGCTTGACTAGCGGGGGACAAGAGACCCAGTACTTC. This codes for CASSLTSGGQETQYF. The full variable domain, its missing parts supplied by reference TRBV5-5 and TRBJ2-5, is DAGVTQSPTHLIKTRGQQVTLRCSPISGHKSVSWYQQVLGQGPQFIFQYYEKEERGRGNFPDRFSARQFPNYSSELNVNALLLGDSALYLCASSLTSGGQETQYFGPGTRLLVL.

The genes are TRBV28 and TRBJ2-5, with D perhaps given as TRBD1 or TRBD2 (6 bases each). Germline-derived CDR1 and CDR2 are MDHEN and SYDVKM. Trimming cost V 2 bases and J 5 bases, with 18 bases left between them. The CDR3 sequence is 16 residues long. The CDR3 protein is CASSLGLGAGMETQYF. DNA of the CDR3: TGTGCCAGCAGTTTAGGTCTGGGGGCGGGAATGGAGACCCAGTACTTC.

This clone came up once. The V and J genes are TRBV6-1 and TRBJ2-1; perhaps TRBD1 as D (5 bases). Deletions cut 6 bases from V and 7 bases from J, with 10 bases between. Germline loops: CDR1 MNHNS, CDR2 SASEGT. This CDR3 contains 12 residues. The CDR3 nucleotides read TGTGCCAGCAGAGCAGGGCAGAATGAGCAGTTCTTC. It translates to CASRAGQNEQFF.

The chain employs TRBV7-9 and TRBJ1-4; TRBD1 agrees at 8 bases. The trim removed 5 bases at V and 6 bases at J, leaving 11 bases unmatched. The CDR3 spans 16 residues. Germline CDR1 SEHNR, CDR2 FQNEAQ (reference sequence). This CDR3 is CASSVPGGAEDEKLFF. CDR3 bases: TGTGCCAGCAGCGTACCAGGGGGCGCAGAGGATGAAAAACTGTTTTTT.

Concerning this clone itself: Other DNA sequences in this sample translate to the same CDR3. CDR3 loop: CASSLGRATYEQYF. In DNA form, the CDR3 reads TGTGCCAGCAGCTTAGGGAGGGCTACCTACGAGCAGTACTTC. The chain carries TRBV7-8 and TRBJ2-7; D is perhaps TRBD2 (6 bases). Germline values: CDR1 SGHVS, CDR2 FQNEAQ. The CDR3 is 14 residues long. V lost 1 base to trimming and J lost 2 bases, with 9 bases between them.

This sequence joins TRBV5-1 and TRBJ1-1; D is uncertain. The germline CDR1 and CDR2 sequences are SGHRS and YFSETQ. This CDR3 is built from 17 residues. The V gene lost 0 bases and the J gene lost 0 bases, with 15 bases spanning the gap. The CDR3 region is CASSLDRDRLMNTEAFF. The DNA of the CDR3 is TGCGCCAGCAGCTTGGACAGAGATAGACTAATGAACACTGAAGCTTTCTTT. Full variable domain (missing parts from reference TRBV5-1 and TRBJ1-1): KAGVTQTPRYLIKTRGQQVTLSCSPISGHRSVSWYQQTPGQGLQFLFEYFSETQRNKGNFPGRFSGRQFSNSRSEMNVSTLELGDSALYLCASSLDRDRLMNTEAFFGQGTRLTVV.

The chain links TRBV7-9 to TRBJ2-7; TRBD2 matches at 8 bases. The CDR3 contains 16 residues. V shed 4 bases, J shed 7 bases, and the junction held 15 bases outside the gene matches. Germline loops: CDR1 SEHNR, CDR2 FQNEAQ (reference sequence). The CDR3 here is CASSSPVAGSSREQYF. The CDR3 coding sequence is TGTGCCAGCAGCTCGCCAGTAGCGGGGAGTTCTCGAGAGCAGTACTTC.

On this clone: This same CDR3 is encoded by further DNA sequences in the sample. The J gene is TRBJ2-5, the V gene TRBV6-5; a possible D gene is TRBD2 (5 bases). CDR3 length equals 14 residues. V lost 1 base and J lost 5, with 11 bases in between. Germline CDR1 is MNHEY and CDR2 is SVGAGI. The CDR3 DNA sequence: TGTGCCAGCAGTTACTTAGCCCCGGGGGAGACCCAGTACTTC. This codes for CASSYLAPGETQYF.

A note on this clone: Other DNA sequences within the sample encode an identical CDR3. This chain links TRBV5-4 with TRBJ2-7; D perhaps matches TRBD1 (5 bases). The CDR3 has 16 residues. V lost 0 bases, J lost 3 bases, and 16 bases lay in between. Germline V CDR1 and CDR2: SGHNT, YYREEE (reference sequence). CDR3 nucleotide sequence: TGTGCCAGCAGCTTGGGGGGTCAGGGAAGTGACTACGAGCAGTACTTC. It specifies CASSLGGQGSDYEQYF.

The J gene is TRBJ2-1, the V gene TRBV29-1; D might be TRBD1 or TRBD2, each matching 6 bases. The germline gives CDR1 SQVTM, CDR2 ANQGSEA. Trimming shortened V by 3 bases and J by 9 bases, and 15 bases separated the two germline ends. CDR3 length: 13 residues. CDR3 nucleotides: TGCAGCGTTGAGGCGGAGGGGGGAGGTGAGCAGTTCTTC. As protein: CSVEAEGGGEQFF.

Of note for this clone: The same CDR3 is also encoded by other DNA sequences in this sample. The rearrangement uses TRBV27 and TRBJ2-1, with 8 bases aligning to TRBD2. Looked up from germline, CDR1 is MNHEY and CDR2 is SMNVEV (reference sequence). V lost 6 bases, J lost 6 bases, and 7 bases stayed unmatched. The CDR3 totals 14 residues. CDR3 region: CASSFGTSGNEQFF. The CDR3 DNA sequence: TGTGCCAGCAGCTTTGGGACTAGTGGCAATGAGCAGTTCTTC.

This clone was observed once. V usage is TRBV2 and J usage is TRBJ1-1; maybe TRBD1 (6 bases). This CDR3 is 15 amino acids long. V was shortened by 10 bases and J by 2 bases, with 20 bases between the two germline ends. Germline V lookup: CDR1 SNHLY, CDR2 FYNNEI. The CDR3 nucleotides are TGTGCCACCCCCTTCAACAGGGACCTCAACACTGAAGCTTTCTTT. Protein sequence: CATPFNRDLNTEAFF.

The chain has TRBV4-2 and TRBJ1-1; 9 nucleotides agree with TRBD1. V dropped 4 bases and J dropped 1; count of bases not matched to a gene: 1. Germline CDR1 is LGHNA and CDR2 is YNFKEQ. The CDR3 is made up of 14 amino acids. The CDR3 bases are TGTGCCAGCAGCCGGGGACAGGGGAACACTGAAGCTTTCTTT. Protein sequence: CASSRGQGNTEAFF.

The chain is built from TRBV6-8 and TRBJ2-7; D gene uncertain. The V gene lost 6 bases and the J gene lost 6 bases, with 6 bases spanning the gap. This CDR3 has 10 amino acids. Per germline, CDR1 MNHGY and CDR2 SAAAGT. CDR3 in DNA: TGTGCCAGCAGCTTTCCCGAGCAGTACTTC. Its protein is CASSFPEQYF.

The chain joins TRBV11-2 to TRBJ2-5; D may match TRBD1 or TRBD2 (6 bases each). The CDR3 contains 19 residues. The V end lost 0 bases, the J end lost 5 bases, and 25 bases lay between the germline ends. Germline loops: CDR1 SGHAT, CDR2 FQNNGV. CDR3 DNA: TGTGCCAGCAGCTTAGATGGCAAACGGGGGCCAATGATGGAGGAGACCCAGTACTTC. Its protein product is CASSLDGKRGPMMEETQYF.